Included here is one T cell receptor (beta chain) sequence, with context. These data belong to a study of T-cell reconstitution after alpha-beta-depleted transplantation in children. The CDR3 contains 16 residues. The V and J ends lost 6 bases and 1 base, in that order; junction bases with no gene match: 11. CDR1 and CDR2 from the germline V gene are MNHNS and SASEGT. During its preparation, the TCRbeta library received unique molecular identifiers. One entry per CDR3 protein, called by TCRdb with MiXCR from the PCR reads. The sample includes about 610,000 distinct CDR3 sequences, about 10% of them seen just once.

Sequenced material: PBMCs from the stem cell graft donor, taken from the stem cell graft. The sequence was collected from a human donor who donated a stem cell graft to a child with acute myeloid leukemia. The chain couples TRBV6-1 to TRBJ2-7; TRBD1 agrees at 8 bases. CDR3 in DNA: TGTGCCAGCAGCTCCTACCGGGACAGGACATCCTACGAGCAGTACTTC. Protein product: CASSSYRDRTSYEQYF.